This entry concerns a single T cell receptor beta chain. Antigen unknown. TCRdb's copy holds only in-frame clones and misses some; the assay was immunoSEQ multiplex PCR. The repertoire holds tens of thousands of clones, around 80% seen once, with 0.78% in the top ten. This entry is derived from a study of memory CD4+ T cells and cytomegalovirus serostatus. Looking at the study overall: Of the healthy Belgian adults, eight or nine were CMV seropositive and approximately 25 seronegative.

General study findings and limits: Of 150 to 200 reported CMV TCRbeta sequences, 55 to 80 were found in memory CD4+ repertoires.

Single viable CD3+CD4+CD8-CD45RO+ cells were sorted as the memory CD4+ T cells. Positive selection with CD4 microbeads enriched total CD4+ T cells. Material: memory CD4+ T cells from blood. The receptor was isolated from an adult in good health and CMV-seronegative.

CDR3 amino acids: CASRGAVDQPQHF. DNA for the CDR3: TGTGCCAGCAGGGGGGCGGTGGATCAGCCCCAGCATTTT. The chain uses TRBV27 and TRBJ1-5; D is perhaps TRBD1 (6 bases). This CDR3 is built from 13 residues. The V end was cut by 6 bases, the J end by 5 bases, with 11 bases between. Germline V gene sequence: CDR1 MNHEY, CDR2 SMNVEV (reference sequence).